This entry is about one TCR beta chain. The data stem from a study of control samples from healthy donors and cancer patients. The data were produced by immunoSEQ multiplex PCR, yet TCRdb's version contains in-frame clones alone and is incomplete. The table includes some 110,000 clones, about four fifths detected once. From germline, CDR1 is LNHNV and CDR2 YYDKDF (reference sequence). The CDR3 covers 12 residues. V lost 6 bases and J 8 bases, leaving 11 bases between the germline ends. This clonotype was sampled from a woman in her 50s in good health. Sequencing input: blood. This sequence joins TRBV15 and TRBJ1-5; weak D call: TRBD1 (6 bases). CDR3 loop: CATREGGEPQHF. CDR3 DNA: TGTGCCACCAGAGAGGGGGGGGAGCCCCAGCATTTT.